Below are 32 T cell receptor beta chains sequenced from a single sample in a study of T cell clones after liver transplantation. Measured with immunoSEQ multiplex PCR; TCRdb has only the in-frame clones, and not every one. This sample has about 20,000 clones, with just under 80% found just once. The sequencing here drew on CD8+ T cells from blood, taken around 52 months after liver transplant. All receptors come from a human patient who received a liver transplant. Some T cells may be the graft donor's.

The V and J genes are TRBV5-1 and TRBJ2-1; 9 nucleotides agree with TRBD2. CDR1 is SGHRS and CDR2 is YFSETQ in the germline V gene. The CDR3 has 17 residues. J lost 0 bases, V lost 3 bases, and 7 bases had no gene match. The CDR3 DNA follows: TGCGCCAGCAGCTCGTTCCTAGCGGGGACCTCCTACAATGAGCAGTTCTTC. This codes for CASSSFLAGTSYNEQFF.

V is TRBV5-4 and J is TRBJ1-2; TRBD1 might be the D (6 bases). The germline gives CDR1 SGHNT, CDR2 YYREEE (reference sequence). This CDR3 is built from 14 residues. V was pared by 3 bases and J by 5 bases, with 14 bases between. CDR3 nucleotide sequence: TGTGCCAGCAGCTCGAGGGGGGCTAGTTATGGCTACACCTTC. It yields the protein CASSSRGASYGYTF.

CDR3 DNA: TGCAGCGCCTCGACAGGGGGCACCGGGGAGCTGTTTTTT. Translated: CSASTGGTGELFF. The chain recombines TRBV29-1 with TRBJ2-2, with 9 bases aligning to TRBD1. The junction had 4 bases not matched to a gene; V was cut back by 7 bases and J by 4 bases. This CDR3 contains 13 residues. Per germline, CDR1 SQVTM and CDR2 ANQGSEA.

The CDR3, as DNA: TGTGCCAGCAGTTCCGGTCTCTCCTACGAGCAGTACTTC. Translation: CASSSGLSYEQYF. The chain uses TRBV27 and TRBJ2-7; D unclear. CDR3 length equals 13 residues. Trimming removed 4 bases from V and 0 bases from J, with 7 bases in between. Germline CDR1 and CDR2: MNHEY and SMNVEV (reference sequence).

The J gene is TRBJ1-1, the V gene TRBV27, with D tentatively TRBD1 (5 bases). Germline lookup yields CDR1 MNHEY and CDR2 SMNVEV (reference sequence). Trimming stripped 6 bases from V and 0 bases from J, with 14 bases between. The CDR3 runs to 15 residues. The CDR3 DNA sequence: TGTGCCAGCAGCACACCGGACAAAGTGAACACTGAAGCTTTCTTT. This gives the protein CASSTPDKVNTEAFF.

This chain uses TRBV28 with TRBJ1-2; the D is unclear. V dropped 2 bases and J dropped 4 bases, with 14 bases sitting between them. CDR3 length: 15 residues. Looked up from germline, CDR1 is MDHEN and CDR2 is SYDVKM. The CDR3 here is CASSLRRAFPYGYTF. Here the CDR3 DNA reads TGTGCCAGCAGTTTACGGCGGGCCTTCCCCTATGGCTACACCTTC.

Concerning this clone: Its ends do not fully match the called genes, so a read error is possible. This chain links TRBV6-6 with TRBJ2-3, with TRBD2 as a possible D gene (5 bases). The CDR3 spans 15 residues. Looked up from germline, CDR1 is MNHNY and CDR2 is SVGAGI (reference sequence). CDR3 DNA: TGTGCCAGTAGTTACTCAACGCCCGGGGCAGATACGCAGTATTTT. Translation: CASSYSTPGADTQYF.

This sequence joins TRBV19 and TRBJ2-7, with 10 bases identical to TRBD1. The CDR3 extends over 15 amino acids. Trimming removed 3 bases from V and 3 bases from J; junction bases left unmatched: 5. Germline V gene lookup returns CDR1 LNHDA and CDR2 SQIVND (reference sequence). The CDR3 here is CASSIGTGEVYEQYF. The CDR3 DNA sequence: TGTGCCAGTAGTATCGGGACAGGGGAGGTCTACGAGCAGTACTTC.

The chain couples TRBV11-2 to TRBJ2-1, with TRBD2 identical over 7 bases. Unmatched junction bases numbered 3, after V lost 1 base and J lost 0 bases. This CDR3 region has 16 residues. The V gene's germline CDR1 is SGHAT and CDR2 FQNNGV. The chain's CDR3 is CASSLGEGYSYNEQFF. In DNA, the CDR3 is TGTGCCAGCAGCTTAGGGGAGGGGTACTCCTACAATGAGCAGTTCTTC. The complete variable domain, with remaining parts taken from reference TRBV11-2 and TRBJ2-1, reads EAGVAQSPRYKIIEKRQSVAFWCNPISGHATLYWYQQILGQGPKLLIQFQNNGVVDDSQLPKDRFSAERLKGVDSTLKIQPAKLEDSAVYLCASSLGEGYSYNEQFFGPGTRLTVL.

In its sample, this clone was seen once. Germline and junction disagree at one end, which may indicate a read error. V usage is TRBV28 and J usage is TRBJ2-1; D might be TRBD1 (6 bases). Germline V gene sequence: CDR1 MDHEN, CDR2 SYDVKM. CDR3 size: 15 residues. This CDR3 is CASRGNRVSNNEQFF. In DNA, the CDR3 is TGTGCCAGCAGGGGGAACAGGGTCTCCAACAATGAGCAGTTCTTC.

The chain has TRBV5-1 and TRBJ2-3; D call uncertain. From germline, CDR1 is SGHRS and CDR2 YFSETQ. The CDR3 length is 14 residues. The ends were cut back, 0 bases at V and 4 bases at J, with 9 bases in the middle. CDR3 sequence (DNA): TGCGCCAGCAGCTTGGAAAACCGGGCAGATACGCAGTATTTT. Its translation: CASSLENRADTQYF. Together with reference TRBV5-1 and TRBJ2-3, the CDR3 gives the full variable domain: KAGVTQTPRYLIKTRGQQVTLSCSPISGHRSVSWYQQTPGQGLQFLFEYFSETQRNKGNFPGRFSGRQFSNSRSEMNVSTLELGDSALYLCASSLENRADTQYFGPGTRLTVL.

The gene calls are TRBV27 and TRBJ1-5, with D hard to call. Per the germline V gene, CDR1 is MNHEY and CDR2 is SMNVEV (reference sequence). The CDR3 is made up of 15 amino acids. Deletions cut 7 bases from V and 1 base from J, with 14 bases between. CDR3 amino acids: CASKKERESNQPQHF. The CDR3 nucleotides are TGTGCCAGCAAGAAAGAGAGGGAAAGCAATCAGCCCCAGCATTTT.

V usage is TRBV5-5 and J usage is TRBJ1-2; 9 nucleotides match TRBD1. The length of the CDR3 is 14 residues. The V gene end was trimmed by 4 bases and the J gene end by 5 bases; junction bases not matched to a gene: 6. Germline V gene data show CDR1 as SGHKS and CDR2 as YYEKEE (reference sequence). CDR3 loop: CASSNTGGDYGYTF. CDR3 nucleotide sequence: TGTGCCAGCAGCAACACAGGGGGCGATTATGGCTACACCTTC.

This clone was observed a handful of times. The chain recombines TRBV7-9 with TRBJ1-1, with D uncertain. V lost 4 bases, J lost 1 base, and 4 bases lay in between. In germline, CDR1 is SEHNR, CDR2 FQNEAQ (reference sequence). This CDR3 comprises 12 residues. In DNA, the CDR3 is TGTGCCAGCAGCTCAGCGAACACTGAAGCTTTCTTT. As protein: CASSSANTEAFF.

As for this clone: Compared with germline, one end of the junction differs, possibly owing to a read error. This sequence joins TRBV5-4 and TRBJ2-1, with D uncertain. The germline V gene has CDR1 SGHNT and CDR2 YYREEE (reference sequence). The CDR3 is 13 residues long. Here the CDR3 reads CASSLHSNNEQFF. The CDR3, as DNA: TGTGCCAGCAGCTTGCACTCCAACAATGAGCAGTTCTTC.

The rearrangement uses TRBV5-4 and TRBJ2-3; TRBD2 is a possible D gene (6 bases). The CDR3 has 15 amino acids. Between the trimmed V and J ends, which lost 0 bases and 0 bases, there was a span of 8 bases. Germline-derived CDR1 and CDR2 are SGHNT and YYREEE (reference sequence). The CDR3 bases are TGTGCCAGCAGCTTGGTTCTAGCGAGCACAGATACGCAGTATTTT. Protein product: CASSLVLASTDTQYF.

This chain connects TRBV19 to TRBJ1-2; 9 bases align to TRBD1. The junction had 9 bases not matched to a gene; V was cut back by 6 bases and J by 4 bases. Germline V lookup: CDR1 LNHDA, CDR2 SQIVND (reference sequence). The CDR3 length is 15 residues. CDR3 sequence (DNA): TGTGCCAGTAGGGAGAGAGGACAGGGGACCTATGGCTACACCTTC. Amino acids: CASRERGQGTYGYTF.

By sample share, this clone is medium-sized. The chain couples TRBV15 to TRBJ1-2; 7 bases match TRBD1. CDR3 length: 15 amino acids. Germline CDR1 reads LNHNV; CDR2 reads YYDKDF (reference sequence). Trimming took 5 bases from V and 4 from J; bases not matched to a gene: 10. The CDR3 nucleotides read TGTGCCACCAGCCCGGAGGGGGCGGCGGGCTATGGCTACACCTTC. As protein: CATSPEGAAGYGYTF.

V is TRBV7-8 and J is TRBJ1-6; 7 nucleotides match TRBD1. The germline V gene has CDR1 SGHVS and CDR2 FQNEAQ. This CDR3 is built from 15 residues. V was clipped by 3 bases and J by 6 bases; unmatched bases: 5. The CDR3 is CASSFSRGGNSPLHF. CDR3 nucleotide sequence: TGTGCCAGCAGCTTTTCCAGGGGGGGTAATTCACCCCTCCACTTT.

This chain connects TRBV7-8 to TRBJ1-2; D is possibly TRBD1 (6 bases). CDR3 length: 16 amino acids. Germline V gene sequence: CDR1 SGHVS, CDR2 FQNEAQ. V lost 4 bases, J lost 4 bases, and 19 bases lay in between. The CDR3 loop is CASSSGRFGGGYGYTF. The CDR3 DNA follows: TGTGCCAGCAGCTCGGGGCGGTTCGGGGGCGGCTATGGCTACACCTTC. The full variable domain, its missing parts supplied by reference TRBV7-8 and TRBJ1-2, is GAGVSQSPRYKVAKRGQDVALRCDPISGHVSLFWYQQALGQGPEFLTYFQNEAQLDKSGLPSDRFFAERPEGSVSTLKIQRTQQEDSAVYLCASSSGRFGGGYGYTFGSGTRLTVV.

The V and J genes are TRBV2 and TRBJ1-1; D call uncertain. The V end lost 6 bases, the J end lost 6 bases, and 14 bases lay between the germline ends. Germline CDR1 reads SNHLY; CDR2 reads FYNNEI. The CDR3 runs 13 residues. The CDR3 nucleotides are TGTGCCAGCAGCAGAACTTGGCCCCCTGAAGCTTTCTTT. It codes for CASSRTWPPEAFF.

This chain joins TRBV6-1 and TRBJ1-5; D perhaps matches TRBD1 (6 bases). V lost 2 bases, J lost 4 bases, and 12 bases lay in between. CDR1 and CDR2 (germline): MNHNS, SASEGT. The length of the CDR3 is 15 residues. The CDR3 sequence is CASSESGAVNQPQHF. The CDR3, as DNA: TGTGCCAGCAGTGAATCAGGGGCGGTGAATCAGCCCCAGCATTTT.

The chain links TRBV30 to TRBJ2-5; tentatively, D is TRBD2 (7 bases). Germline V gives CDR1 GTSNPN, CDR2 SVGIG (reference sequence). CDR3 length: 15 residues. The V and J ends lost 0 bases and 5 bases respectively, with 16 bases between them. DNA for the CDR3: TGTGCCTGGAGTGTAGTCGGGGGGCTGGCGGAGACCCAGTACTTC. Amino acids: CAWSVVGGLAETQYF. The complete variable domain, with remaining parts taken from reference TRBV30 and TRBJ2-5, reads SQTIHQWPATLVQPVGSPLSLECTVEGTSNPNLYWYRQAAGRGLQLLFYSVGIGQISSEVPQNLSASRPQDRQFILSSKKLLLSDSGFYLCAWSVVGGLAETQYFGPGTRLLVL.

This clone came up a few times. This chain connects TRBV6-5 to TRBJ1-1; 9 bases agree with TRBD1. Looked up from germline, CDR1 is MNHEY and CDR2 is SVGAGI. V was clipped by 4 bases and J by 1 base; unmatched bases: 1. This CDR3 has 14 residues. CDR3 protein: CASSLDRGNTEAFF. CDR3 nucleotide sequence: TGTGCCAGCAGTTTGGACAGGGGGAACACTGAAGCTTTCTTT.

The chain couples TRBV5-6 to TRBJ2-1, with D uncertain. The CDR3 extends over 13 amino acids. Trimming removed 4 bases from V and 7 bases from J, with 12 bases in between. CDR1 and CDR2 (germline): SGHDT, YYEEEE. CDR3 sequence (DNA): TGTGCCAGCAGCCAGATTTTCGTGAATGAGCAGTTCTTC. As protein: CASSQIFVNEQFF.

The CDR3 nucleotides read TGTGCCAGCAGTTCCATCCCCTCAGGCGCAGATACGCAGTATTTT. Protein product: CASSSIPSGADTQYF. The gene calls are TRBV27 and TRBJ2-3, with no clear D. CDR1 and CDR2 from the germline V gene are MNHEY and SMNVEV (reference sequence). V was shortened by 4 bases and J by 4 bases, with 15 bases between the two germline ends. The CDR3 totals 15 residues.

The V and J genes are TRBV27 and TRBJ1-2; 10 bases are a match to TRBD1. This CDR3 contains 14 residues. Looked up from germline, CDR1 is MNHEY and CDR2 is SMNVEV (reference sequence). V trimming: 8 bases; J trimming: 6 bases; junction bases outside the gene matches: 9. The CDR3 sequence: CASHLTGTGDGYTF. CDR3 DNA: TGTGCCAGCCACCTAACCGGGACAGGGGATGGCTACACCTTC.

The V and J genes are TRBV28 and TRBJ1-1; unclear D gene. The CDR3 totals 14 residues. The germline CDR1 and CDR2 sequences are MDHEN and SYDVKM. V gave up 5 bases and J gave up 1 base, with 11 bases separating them. CDR3 sequence (DNA): TGTGCCAGCAGTCGGCCTTGGGGGAACACTGAAGCTTTCTTT. This codes for CASSRPWGNTEAFF.

This clone appeared a single time. The V and J genes are TRBV7-9 and TRBJ1-1; D might be TRBD1 (6 bases). The CDR3 covers 13 residues. Germline V gene lookup returns CDR1 SEHNR and CDR2 FQNEAQ (reference sequence). V was pared by 5 bases and J by 9 bases, with 16 bases between. CDR3 DNA sequence: TGTGCCAGCAGCCCACCGGACAGTACCAAAGCTTTCTTT. Translating it yields CASSPPDSTKAFF.

The CDR3 region has the DNA TGCAGCGTTGAATCCCACAACACCTACGAGCAGTACTTC. It yields the protein CSVESHNTYEQYF. This chain connects TRBV29-1 to TRBJ2-7; no definite D call. The germline CDR1 and CDR2 sequences are SQVTM and ANQGSEA. This CDR3 is built from 13 residues. V was shortened by 2 bases and J by 2 bases, with 10 bases between the two germline ends.

The V and J genes are TRBV6-1 and TRBJ2-7; the D gene is possibly TRBD2 (7 bases). Trimming cost V 8 bases and J 6 bases, with 11 bases left between them. The V gene's germline CDR1 is MNHNS and CDR2 SASEGT. This CDR3 is 11 amino acids long. The CDR3 DNA follows: TGTGCCAGCGGGGGGGGCGGCGAGCAGTACTTC. This encodes CASGGGGEQYF.

This chain links TRBV5-4 with TRBJ2-2; possibly TRBD2 for D (5 bases). Germline V gene data show CDR1 as SGHNT and CDR2 as YYREEE (reference sequence). This CDR3 is built from 12 residues. V was trimmed by 7 bases and J by 6 bases, leaving 10 bases between them. CDR3 region: CASLALSGELFF. CDR3 coding DNA: TGTGCCAGCCTAGCCCTTTCCGGGGAGCTGTTTTTT. The entire variable domain, with the rest obtained from reference TRBV5-4 and TRBJ2-2, is as follows: ETGVTQSPTHLIKTRGQQVTLRCSSQSGHNTVSWYQQALGQGPQFIFQYYREEENGRGNFPPRFSGLQFPNYSSELNVNALELDDSALYLCASLALSGELFFGEGSRLTVL.